Listed here are 31 T cell receptor beta chains from one sample, sequenced in a study of T cell changes during pregnancy in multiple sclerosis. Libraries were prepared by immunoSEQ multiplex PCR; TCRdb keeps only in-frame clonotypes and omits some of them. The data show about 72,000 clones, around 91% seen once. The sample in question was peripheral blood, obtained in the third trimester of pregnancy. Source of these receptors: a female donor in good health, enrolled as a control in a pregnancy study.

The genes are TRBV18 and TRBJ1-1; D remains ambiguous. Germline assignment: CDR1 KGHSH and CDR2 LQKENI. V dropped 1 base and J dropped 0 bases, with 9 bases sitting between them. CDR3 length: 15 residues. The CDR3 loop is CASSPRYTMNTEAFF. CDR3 sequence (DNA): TGTGCCAGCTCACCACGGTACACAATGAACACTGAAGCTTTCTTT.

The CDR3 sequence is CASSLDVRTEAFF. CDR3 in DNA: TGTGCCAGCAGTTTAGATGTGAGGACTGAAGCTTTCTTT. V is TRBV27 and J is TRBJ1-1; D uncertain. CDR3 size: 13 residues. The germline CDR1 and CDR2 sequences are MNHEY and SMNVEV (reference sequence). V shed 2 bases and J shed 5 bases, with 9 bases lying between them.

The chain is built from TRBV11-2 and TRBJ1-6, with D uncertain. This CDR3 comprises 14 residues. Trimming shortened V by 5 bases and J by 6 bases, and 11 bases separated the two germline ends. The germline gives CDR1 SGHAT, CDR2 FQNNGV. The CDR3 nucleotides read TGTGCCAGCAGCCCATTGGCAAGTAATTCACCCCTCCACTTT. It yields the protein CASSPLASNSPLHF.

The rearrangement links TRBV7-8 to TRBJ2-5; D not resolved. Trimming left V 6 bases short and J 3 bases short, with 14 bases between. Looked up from germline, CDR1 is SGHVS and CDR2 is FQNEAQ. CDR3 length: 14 amino acids. The CDR3 region is CASSRNSGKETQYF. Here the CDR3 DNA reads TGTGCCAGCAGTCGGAACTCAGGAAAAGAGACCCAGTACTTC.

The rearrangement uses TRBV7-8 and TRBJ1-4; TRBD1 is a possible D gene (5 bases). This CDR3 region has 16 residues. With 0 bases removed from V and 4 bases from J, the gap between germline ends came to 12 bases. The germline V gene encodes CDR1 SGHVS and CDR2 FQNEAQ. Written as DNA, the CDR3 is TGTGCCAGCAGCTTAGCGAAGGGGATACTTAATGAAAAACTGTTTTTT. Its translation is CASSLAKGILNEKLFF.

The table lists this clone with a count of one. The J gene is TRBJ2-7, the V gene TRBV5-1, with 8 bases fitting TRBD2. Losses at the gene ends were 6 bases for V and 9 bases for J; bases not matched to a gene: 8. Germline V gives CDR1 SGHRS, CDR2 YFSETQ. The CDR3 extends over 12 amino acids. In nucleotides, the CDR3 is TGCGCCAGCAAGCGGGAGACGAGCGGGCAGTACTTC. This encodes CASKRETSGQYF.

The rearrangement joins TRBV9 to TRBJ2-3; D may be TRBD2 (6 bases). The CDR3 runs to 15 residues. Germline lookup yields CDR1 SGDLS and CDR2 YYNGEE. The V end was cut by 0 bases, the J end by 2 bases, with 10 bases between. The CDR3 sequence is CASSVVPSDTDTQYF. The DNA for the CDR3 is TGTGCCAGCAGCGTAGTGCCTAGCGACACAGATACGCAGTATTTT.

By frequency in the sample, this clone is medium-sized. The genes are TRBV4-2 and TRBJ2-6; 12 bases map to TRBD1. Germline V gene sequence: CDR1 LGHNA, CDR2 YNFKEQ. The V segment lost 2 bases and the J segment 1 base; nucleotides outside the gene matches: 3. This CDR3 is 18 amino acids long. As DNA, the CDR3 is TGTGCCAGCAGCCAATCGGGACAGGGGGCTTCTGGGGCCAACGTCCTGACTTTC. Amino acid sequence: CASSQSGQGASGANVLTF.

The chain links TRBV2 to TRBJ2-4; tentative D call: TRBD1 (6 bases). Germline CDR1 reads SNHLY; CDR2 reads FYNNEI. The CDR3 runs 15 residues. V was shortened by 1 base and J by 3 bases, with 10 bases between the two germline ends. CDR3 bases: TGTGCCAGCAGTGAAGTGGGGGCCGGCAAAAACATTCAGTACTTC. It translates to CASSEVGAGKNIQYF.

On this clone: The germline gene is not matched at one end of the junction; a read error may be the cause. The gene calls are TRBV15 and TRBJ1-5; possibly TRBD1 for D (5 bases). This CDR3 is built from 13 residues. Germline CDR1 reads LNHNV; CDR2 reads YYDKDF (reference sequence). CDR3 coding DNA: TGTGCCAGCAGCTTGGACAACAATCAGCCCCAGCATTTT. Translated, it gives CASSLDNNQPQHF.

The chain recombines TRBV19 with TRBJ2-3; D is ambiguous. The CDR3 covers 14 residues. V gave up 2 bases and J gave up 0 bases, with 6 bases separating them. The V gene's germline CDR1 is LNHDA and CDR2 SQIVND (reference sequence). CDR3 bases: TGTGCCAGTAGTATACTGGGCAGCACAGATACGCAGTATTTT. It yields the protein CASSILGSTDTQYF. The variable domain in full, with the rest retrieved from reference TRBV19 and TRBJ2-3, is DGGITQSPKYLFRKEGQNVTLSCEQNLNHDAMYWYRQDPGQGLRLIYYSQIVNDFQKGDIAEGYSVSREKKESFPLTVTSAQKNPTAFYLCASSILGSTDTQYFGPGTRLTVL.

CDR3 nucleotide sequence: TGTGCCAGCAGTCCCCTCAGGAGGGGATTTATGAACACTGAAGCTTTCTTT. Amino acids: CASSPLRRGFMNTEAFF. The chain has TRBV28 and TRBJ1-1, with D possibly being TRBD1 (5 bases). V gave up 5 bases and J gave up 0 bases, with 19 bases separating them. This CDR3 comprises 17 residues. Germline values: CDR1 MDHEN, CDR2 SYDVKM. The full variable domain, its missing parts supplied by reference TRBV28 and TRBJ1-1, is DVKVTQSSRYLVKRTGEKVFLECVQDMDHENMFWYRQDPGLGLRLIYFSYDVKMKEKGDIPEGYSVSREKKERFSLILESASTNQTSMYLCASSPLRRGFMNTEAFFGQGTRLTVV.

J is TRBJ1-2 and V is TRBV4-3, with a weak D call TRBD1 (5 bases). V lost 1 base and J lost 6, with 9 bases in between. The CDR3 consists of 13 residues. Germline CDR1 LGHNA, CDR2 YSLEER. The chain's CDR3 is CASSQVVGDGYTF. Written as DNA, the CDR3 is TGCGCCAGCAGCCAAGTTGTAGGGGATGGCTACACCTTC.

V usage is TRBV19 and J usage is TRBJ2-1, with D maybe TRBD2 (6 bases). CDR3 size: 16 residues. Germline V gives CDR1 LNHDA, CDR2 SQIVND (reference sequence). Trimming removed 3 bases from V and 8 bases from J, with 20 bases in between. Here the CDR3 DNA reads TGTGCCAGTAGTATTTCCCTAGCGCGTTATCCGCATGAGCAGTTCTTC. This gives the protein CASSISLARYPHEQFF.

The chain combines TRBV10-3 with TRBJ2-7, with 12 nucleotides matching TRBD1. The V and J ends lost 6 bases and 4 bases, in that order; junction bases with no gene match: 1. This CDR3 is 13 amino acids long. From germline, CDR1 is ENHRY and CDR2 SYGVKD. Written as DNA, the CDR3 is TGTGCCATCAGGGGACAGGGGGCGTACGAGCAGTACTTC. Translated: CAIRGQGAYEQYF.

The chain employs TRBV6-1 and TRBJ2-5; 7 bases map to TRBD1. This CDR3 spans 13 amino acids. The V and J ends lost 7 bases and 2 bases, in that order; junction bases with no gene match: 4. From germline, CDR1 is MNHNS and CDR2 SASEGT. CDR3 DNA sequence: TGTGCCAGCATTTGGGACAGACAAGAGACCCAGTACTTC. This encodes CASIWDRQETQYF.

The chain employs TRBV11-2 and TRBJ2-4, with a possible D match to TRBD1 (5 bases). The CDR3 contains 15 residues. Trimming took off 5 bases at V and 0 bases at J, with 11 bases between the two ends. Germline V CDR1 and CDR2: SGHAT, FQNNGV. The CDR3 DNA follows: TGTGCCAGCAGCCATACAAGGGGAGCCAAAAACATTCAGTACTTC. It specifies CASSHTRGAKNIQYF.

V usage is TRBV7-8 and J usage is TRBJ1-5; no reliable D call. V was shortened by 5 bases and J by 0 bases, with 5 bases between the two germline ends. Looked up from germline, CDR1 is SGHVS and CDR2 is FQNEAQ. The CDR3 loop spans 13 amino acids. The CDR3: CASSVYSNQPQHF. CDR3 bases: TGTGCCAGCAGCGTATATAGCAATCAGCCCCAGCATTTT.

The chain has TRBV6-1 and TRBJ2-1; TRBD1 might be the D (6 bases). This CDR3 spans 16 amino acids. Trimming took off 0 bases at V and 8 bases at J, with 17 bases between the two ends. Germline V gene sequence: CDR1 MNHNS, CDR2 SASEGT. Written as DNA, the CDR3 is TGTGCCAGCAGTGAAGCCCCGGGACACATGAGCCATGAGCAGTTCTTC. Amino acid sequence: CASSEAPGHMSHEQFF.

In this sample, this clone turned up a few times. The genes are TRBV6-5 and TRBJ2-2; 7 nucleotides align to TRBD1. This CDR3 contains 14 residues. Germline CDR1 MNHEY, CDR2 SVGAGI. The V and J ends lost 6 bases and 6 bases, in that order; junction bases with no gene match: 7. CDR3 sequence reads: CASRGQRTPGELFF. CDR3 in DNA: TGTGCCAGCAGGGGACAGAGGACGCCCGGGGAGCTGTTTTTT.

This chain links TRBV19 with TRBJ1-5; TRBD1 aligns across 8 bases. The length of the CDR3 is 16 residues. CDR1 and CDR2 from the germline V gene are LNHDA and SQIVND (reference sequence). V dropped 5 bases and J dropped 2; count of bases not matched to a gene: 8. CDR3 sequence (DNA): TGTGCCAGTAGTGCCCCACAGGGGGGAGGCAATCAGCCCCAGCATTTT. Its translation is CASSAPQGGGNQPQHF.

The chain has TRBV29-1 and TRBJ2-5; TRBD1 aligns across 10 bases. V was pared by 4 bases and J by 4 bases, with 6 bases of the junction left unmatched. From germline, CDR1 is SQVTM and CDR2 ANQGSEA. The CDR3 spans 14 residues. The CDR3 loop reads CSVVADRGIETQYF. For the CDR3, the DNA is TGCAGCGTTGTTGCGGACAGGGGGATAGAGACCCAGTACTTC.

The chain employs TRBV19 and TRBJ2-3, with D unclear. The CDR3 totals 13 residues. Germline-derived CDR1 and CDR2 are LNHDA and SQIVND (reference sequence). The V and J ends lost 5 bases and 0 bases respectively, with 6 bases between them. In DNA, the CDR3 is TGTGCCAGTAGTGGCTCTAGCACAGATACGCAGTATTTT. It codes for CASSGSSTDTQYF.

The V gene is TRBV27, the J gene TRBJ1-1; 8 nucleotides match TRBD1. The CDR3 runs to 15 residues. Germline V CDR1 and CDR2: MNHEY, SMNVEV (reference sequence). V lost 3 bases to trimming and J lost 2 bases; unmatched junction nucleotides: 5. The CDR3, as DNA: TGTGCCAGCAGTTTCAACAGGGGGTTTAACACTGAAGCTTTCTTT. Amino acids: CASSFNRGFNTEAFF.

The rearrangement links TRBV5-6 to TRBJ2-5; 7 positions agree with TRBD2. Germline assignment: CDR1 SGHDT and CDR2 YYEEEE. The CDR3 totals 17 residues. Trimming removed 2 bases from V and 0 bases from J; junction bases left unmatched: 10. The chain's CDR3 is CASSFKWGGVYQETQYF. The CDR3 DNA reads as TGTGCCAGCAGCTTCAAGTGGGGGGGGGTCTACCAAGAGACCCAGTACTTC.

The chain links TRBV5-6 to TRBJ1-2; 8 bases map to TRBD1. The CDR3 is made up of 16 amino acids. The junction had 10 bases not matched to a gene; V was cut back by 4 bases and J by 2 bases. Germline V gene data show CDR1 as SGHDT and CDR2 as YYEEEE. CDR3 region: CASSPGGTGLNYGYTF. CDR3 in DNA: TGTGCCAGCAGCCCGGGCGGGACAGGACTGAACTATGGCTACACCTTC.

This chain joins TRBV19 and TRBJ1-5; 10 bases are a match to TRBD1. V lost 2 bases, J lost 4 bases, and 2 bases stayed unmatched. This CDR3 has 15 residues. Germline CDR1 and CDR2: LNHDA and SQIVND (reference sequence). CDR3 region: CASSIWTGGNQPQHF. The CDR3 DNA follows: TGTGCCAGTAGTATATGGACAGGGGGGAATCAGCCCCAGCATTTT.

This clone occurred once. The chain is built from TRBV11-2 and TRBJ1-4; 9 bases line up with TRBD1. Looked up from germline, CDR1 is SGHAT and CDR2 is FQNNGV. V lost 5 bases and J lost 7; bases outside the gene matches: 11. The CDR3 spans 16 residues. Written as DNA, the CDR3 is TGTGCCAGCAGCAAAATCGGGACAGGGAATTCTGAAAAACTGTTTTTT. Translation gives CASSKIGTGNSEKLFF.

The chain uses TRBV15 and TRBJ1-5, with D uncertain. This CDR3 has 14 residues. Germline V gene sequence: CDR1 LNHNV, CDR2 YYDKDF (reference sequence). V was trimmed by 8 bases and J by 2 bases, leaving 13 bases between them. CDR3 residues: CATCDEGGNQPQHF. The CDR3 DNA is TGTGCCACCTGCGATGAGGGCGGCAATCAGCCCCAGCATTTT.

In its sample, this clone was seen a few times. This chain links TRBV6-1 with TRBJ1-6; 9 positions match TRBD1. The CDR3 spans 15 residues. The germline gives CDR1 MNHNS, CDR2 SASEGT. Losses at the gene ends were 6 bases for V and 10 bases for J; bases not matched to a gene: 10. The CDR3 protein is CASRILTGGKSPLHF. The CDR3 bases are TGTGCCAGCAGGATATTGACAGGGGGAAAGTCACCCCTCCACTTT.

The chain employs TRBV28 and TRBJ2-7, with unresolved D. The CDR3 runs to 11 residues. The germline gives CDR1 MDHEN, CDR2 SYDVKM. The V end lost 7 bases, the J end lost 3 bases, and 7 bases lay between the germline ends. CDR3 nucleotides: TGTGCCAGCACCAAAAACTACGAGCAGTACTTC. Translated, it gives CASTKNYEQYF.